This is a list of T cell receptor beta chains from one sample in a study of blood T cells in healthy people across ages. MiXCR, run by TCRdb on the 5' RACE reads, gives a single entry per CDR3 protein. The sample records some 670,000 distinct CDR3 sequences, around 50% being singletons. Material: blood. These receptors came from a woman older than 75 in good health. CDR3s include the opening cysteine and the closing phenylalanine or tryptophan.

J gene: .; V gene: TRBV12-5; CDR3 protein: CARTSGASYEQYF
J gene: TRBJ2-1; V gene: TRBV5-1; CDR3 protein: CASSGRQFSSYNEQFF
J gene: TRBJ2-1; V gene: TRBV28; CDR3 protein: CASRISSGRDEQDF
J gene: TRBJ2-1; V gene: TRBV7-9; CDR3 protein: CASSLGVQDDEQFF
J gene: TRBJ1-3; V gene: TRBV7-2; CDR3 protein: CASSLQGISGNTIYF
J gene: TRBJ2-7; V gene: TRBV10-3; CDR3 protein: CAVTGDGSYEQYF
J gene: TRBJ2-5; V gene: TRBV29-1; CDR3 protein: CSVETQYF
J gene: TRBJ2-3; V gene: TRBV6-2/TRBV6-3; CDR3 protein: CASSSGTSGEYF
J gene: TRBJ2-6; V gene: TRBV4-1; CDR3 protein: CASSQEGMPISGANVLTF
J gene: TRBJ1-6; V gene: TRBV28; CDR3 protein: CANSLLGRPLHF
J gene: TRBJ2-5; V gene: TRBV7-9; CDR3 protein: CASSLRQGRQETQYF
J gene: TRBJ2-2; V gene: TRBV11-2; CDR3 protein: CASSSRLGRGTATGELFF
J gene: TRBJ1-2; V gene: TRBV10-3; CDR3 protein: CATQGDYGYTF
J gene: TRBJ1-1; V gene: TRBV6-2/TRBV6-3; CDR3 protein: CASSYRTGTGILDTEAFF
J gene: TRBJ1-3; V gene: TRBV7-9; CDR3 protein: CASSSTPPELSGNTIYF
J gene: TRBJ2-5; V gene: TRBV10-3; CDR3 protein: CATTPRGGEETQYF
J gene: TRBJ1-2; V gene: TRBV15; CDR3 protein: CATSTVGAGSGYTF
J gene: TRBJ2-5; V gene: TRBV7-9; CDR3 protein: CASSLRAGGDEETQYF
J gene: .; V gene: TRBV25-1; CDR3 protein: CASSDFILYDSSYEQYF
J gene: TRBJ2-3; V gene: TRBV7-8; CDR3 protein: CASSYAGDHTDTQYF
J gene: TRBJ2-3; V gene: TRBV6-1; CDR3 protein: CASEGQGAGDTQYF
J gene: TRBJ2-1; V gene: TRBV7-9; CDR3 protein: CASSLGGATNEQFF
J gene: TRBJ1-1; V gene: TRBV20-1; CDR3 protein: CSARTGLPAFF
J gene: TRBJ2-3; V gene: TRBV7-2; CDR3 protein: CASRRAGGGTDTQYF
J gene: TRBJ2-5; V gene: TRBV25-1; CDR3 protein: CASSELGLRGETQYF
J gene: TRBJ1-4; V gene: TRBV12-3/TRBV12-4; CDR3 protein: CATGLAGLNEKLFF
J gene: TRBJ1-1; V gene: TRBV29-1; CDR3 protein: CSVEEPSKAFF
J gene: TRBJ2-1; V gene: TRBV11-3; CDR3 protein: CASSRDGVNEQFF
J gene: TRBJ2-3; V gene: TRBV28; CDR3 protein: CASSRSFTDTQYF
J gene: TRBJ2-1; V gene: TRBV4-1; CDR3 protein: CASSLRSGDNEQFF
J gene: TRBJ2-5; V gene: TRBV3-1; CDR3 protein: CASSLRRGAVGETQYF
J gene: TRBJ2-3; V gene: TRBV27; CDR3 protein: CGSSPPRRSSTDTQYF
J gene: TRBJ2-1; V gene: TRBV27; CDR3 protein: CASSPEGFSYNEQFF
J gene: TRBJ2-7; V gene: TRBV29-1; CDR3 protein: CSPIYKMGEQYF
J gene: TRBJ1-1; V gene: TRBV12-3/TRBV12-4; CDR3 protein: CASSVEWGNTEAFF
J gene: .; V gene: TRBV10-3; CDR3 protein: CAISRIAGPYNEQYF
J gene: TRBJ2-6; V gene: TRBV7-3; CDR3 protein: CASSSGGTSGANVLTF
J gene: TRBJ2-4; V gene: TRBV28; CDR3 protein: CASSLTQSKNIQYF
J gene: TRBJ2-7; V gene: TRBV4-2; CDR3 protein: CASSRELAINYEQYF
J gene: TRBJ2-3; V gene: TRBV9; CDR3 protein: CASSVISGGDTQYF
J gene: TRBJ1-1; V gene: TRBV12-3/TRBV12-4; CDR3 protein: CASLRGGTGTEAFF
J gene: TRBJ2-3; V gene: TRBV7-2; CDR3 protein: CASGEAPRDTQYF
J gene: TRBJ2-3; V gene: TRBV12-3/TRBV12-4; CDR3 protein: CASTVGLAGGGDTQYF
J gene: TRBJ2-3; V gene: TRBV30; CDR3 protein: CAWSESLSRGDTQYF
J gene: TRBJ2-1; V gene: TRBV3-1; CDR3 protein: CASSETWYNEQFF
J gene: TRBJ1-2; V gene: TRBV28; CDR3 protein: CASSTVPNYGYTF
J gene: TRBJ2-2; V gene: TRBV7-2; CDR3 protein: CASRQGGTGELFF
J gene: TRBJ1-6; V gene: TRBV20-1; CDR3 protein: CSANRDGYSYNSPLHF
J gene: TRBJ1-1; V gene: TRBV6-5; CDR3 protein: CASSRQGRPEAFF
J gene: TRBJ1-5; V gene: TRBV4-2; CDR3 protein: CASSQIFGEYGVDQPQHF
J gene: TRBJ2-1; V gene: TRBV4-2; CDR3 protein: CASSPPTYEQFF
J gene: TRBJ2-3; V gene: TRBV25-1; CDR3 protein: CASSEDEVLADTQYF
J gene: TRBJ2-7; V gene: TRBV12-3/TRBV12-4; CDR3 protein: CASSLNAYEQYF
J gene: TRBJ2-7; V gene: TRBV6-5; CDR3 protein: CASSQVGRPSYEQYF
J gene: TRBJ1-6; V gene: TRBV2; CDR3 protein: CATQGFHNSPLHF
J gene: TRBJ2-1; V gene: TRBV10-3; CDR3 protein: CAISRQGVGYNEQFF
J gene: TRBJ2-3; V gene: TRBV5-1; CDR3 protein: CASSPAKQGGYTQYF